This T cell receptor beta chain was captured in a study of PD-L1 blockade in urothelial cancer. In the study overall: Samples came from 3 weeks, at the second dose, and 6 weeks into treatment. T cell content in blood samples showed a median of around 140,000. Study results and caveats: Pretreatment TCR clonality in blood under the median foretold superior survival.

A note on this clone: The target antigen is unknown.

Trimming pared 5 bases from V and 3 bases from J, leaving 10 bases between. The CDR3 runs 13 residues. Germline CDR1 and CDR2: SNHLY and FYNNEI. The table came from immunoSEQ multiplex PCR; TCRdb's copy has only in-frame clones and leaves some out. In the table there are 70,000 to 100,000 clones, about four fifths of which are singletons. The time point was: pretreatment peripheral blood. Sequencing used PBMCs, obtained around atezolizumab (anti-PD-L1) treatment. This chain links TRBV2 with TRBJ2-5, with a tentative D call TRBD2 (5 bases). The origin of this receptor is a man aged 55-75 years with urothelial cancer. The CDR3 region is CASSRDGKETQYF. Written as DNA, the CDR3 is TGTGCCAGCAGTCGCGACGGGAAAGAGACCCAGTACTTC.